Given below is one T cell receptor (beta chain) in context. With 60 Vbeta and 13 Jbeta primers, the PCR was carried out. Generated by immunoSEQ multiplex PCR, the TCRdb table keeps only in-frame clones and is missing some. The table records over 130,000 clones, 80% of them present only once. The data were obtained in a study of cytomegalovirus exposure and HLA in healthy donors. V was cut by 8 bases and J by 7 bases, with 12 bases left in between. CDR1 and CDR2 from the germline V gene are MNHNY and SVGAGI (reference sequence). The CDR3 covers 12 residues. This TCR derives from a man aged 50-59 years in good health and CMV-seronegative. V gene TRBV6-6 combines with J gene TRBJ1-5; possible D gene TRBD1, 6 bases. The material sequenced was PBMCs. CDR3 in amino acids: CASEGGGQPQHF. CDR3 nucleotides: TGTGCCAGCGAAGGGGGGGGGCAGCCCCAGCATTTT.